What follows are 14 T cell receptor beta chains derived from one specimen sequenced in a study of shared clonotypes between healthy human individuals. Assay: immunoSEQ multiplex PCR; the TCRdb copy retains only in-frame clones and omits some. The table lists hundreds of thousands of clones, around 67% of them singletons. The material sequenced was memory CD4+ T cells sorted from blood. The subset denotes: CD45RA-negative fraction. The receptors come from a woman in her 30s in good health.

The V call is TRBV4-2, the J call TRBJ2-1; D unresolved. This CDR3 is built from 16 residues. Trimming shortened V by 3 bases and J by 0 bases, and 12 bases separated the two germline ends. Germline V gene sequence: CDR1 LGHNA, CDR2 YNFKEQ. Here the CDR3 DNA reads TGTGCCAGCAGCCACGGCGTCTCGAGCTCCTACAATGAGCAGTTCTTC. The encoded protein is CASSHGVSSSYNEQFF.

This chain connects TRBV7-2 to TRBJ1-5; 8 nucleotides line up with TRBD1. CDR3 length: 18 amino acids. Germline V CDR1 and CDR2: SGHTA, FQGNSA. V lost 2 bases, J lost 2 bases, and 11 bases stayed unmatched. CDR3 sequence (DNA): TGTGCCAGCAGCTTATTGGGCAGGGGGCGATTCGGCAATCAGCCCCAGCATTTT. This translates into CASSLLGRGRFGNQPQHF. Combining the CDR3 with reference TRBV7-2 and TRBJ1-5 gives the whole variable domain GAGVSQSPSNKVTEKGKDVELRCDPISGHTALYWYRQSLGQGLEFLIYFQGNSAPDKSGLPSDRFSAERTGGSVSTLTIQRTQQEDSAVYLCASSLLGRGRFGNQPQHFGDGTRLSIL.

CDR3 DNA sequence: TGTGCCACCAGCAGAGACCGGGATCCCGATTACACAGATACGCAGTATTTT. This encodes CATSRDRDPDYTDTQYF. The V gene is TRBV15, the J gene TRBJ2-3; D is possibly TRBD2 (5 bases). V was clipped by 0 bases and J by 2 bases, with 15 bases between them. Germline CDR1 and CDR2: LNHNV and YYDKDF (reference sequence). The length of the CDR3 is 17 residues.

The gene calls are TRBV20-1 and TRBJ2-5; D is ambiguous. Germline V gene sequence: CDR1 DFQATT, CDR2 SNEGSKA (reference sequence). The CDR3 extends over 11 amino acids. CDR3 sequence reads: CRDAFGETQYF. In DNA, the CDR3 is TGCAGGGACGCGTTCGGGGAGACCCAGTACTTC.

The chain has TRBV6-6 and TRBJ2-3; TRBD2 is a possible D gene (6 bases). The germline V gene has CDR1 MNHNY and CDR2 SVGAGI (reference sequence). Trimming cost V 0 bases and J 4 bases, with 8 bases left between them. The CDR3 is 14 residues long. CDR3 bases: TGTGCCAGCAGTTACTCGGGGGAGGCAGATACGCAGTATTTT. This sequence encodes CASSYSGEADTQYF.

The V and J genes are TRBV7-8 and TRBJ1-2; weak D call: TRBD1 (6 bases). This CDR3 has 15 amino acids. The V gene lost 1 base and the J gene lost 8 bases, with 17 bases spanning the gap. Germline V gene data show CDR1 as SGHVS and CDR2 as FQNEAQ. CDR3 region: CASSLGFAGARGYTF. In DNA form, the CDR3 reads TGTGCCAGCAGCTTAGGTTTCGCGGGGGCACGCGGCTACACCTTC.

V usage is TRBV7-9 and J usage is TRBJ2-1, with TRBD2 matching 9 bases. The CDR3 spans 14 residues. Looked up from germline, CDR1 is SEHNR and CDR2 is FQNEAQ (reference sequence). V shed 7 bases, J shed 6 bases, and the junction held 7 bases outside the gene matches. Written as DNA, the CDR3 is TGTGCCAGCATCGGGCTAGCGGGAATCAATGAGCAGTTCTTC. Its translation is CASIGLAGINEQFF.

The chain recombines TRBV19 with TRBJ2-1, with 7 nucleotides matching TRBD2. Germline V gene sequence: CDR1 LNHDA, CDR2 SQIVND (reference sequence). The junction had 9 bases not matched to a gene; V was cut back by 7 bases and J by 3 bases. The CDR3 loop spans 15 amino acids. The CDR3: CASINRRGNYNEQFF. The CDR3 coding sequence is TGTGCCAGTATTAATAGGCGGGGGAACTACAATGAGCAGTTCTTC.

As concerns this clone: This could be a read error, since a much larger clone is one nucleotide away. The sample has other DNA sequences that encode this CDR3 too. The chain links TRBV7-9 to TRBJ2-1; 16 bases align to TRBD2. CDR3 length: 17 amino acids. From germline, CDR1 is SEHNR and CDR2 FQNEAQ (reference sequence). Trimming took 5 bases from V and 2 from J; bases not matched to a gene: 3. The CDR3 region has the DNA TGTGCCAGCAGCCCGGGACTAGCGGGGGGGCCCTACAATGAGCAGTTCTTC. It codes for CASSPGLAGGPYNEQFF.

The genes are TRBV28 and TRBJ1-5, with a tentative D call TRBD1 (5 bases). The ends were cut back, 6 bases at V and 4 bases at J, with 22 bases in the middle. The CDR3 extends over 17 amino acids. Per germline, CDR1 MDHEN and CDR2 SYDVKM. DNA of the CDR3: TGTGCCAGCAGCCATGGCGGGACTGGCATGGCAAATCAGCCCCAGCATTTT. Its protein product is CASSHGGTGMANQPQHF.

This chain connects TRBV7-6 to TRBJ2-1, with D possibly called TRBD1 or TRBD2 (7 bases each). Looked up from germline, CDR1 is SGHVS and CDR2 is FNYEAQ. CDR3 length: 15 amino acids. Trimming removed 1 base from V and 7 bases from J, with 14 bases in between. The CDR3 bases are TGTGCCAGCAGCTTAGTGCAGGGGGGGACGAATGAGCAGTTCTTC. Amino acids: CASSLVQGGTNEQFF.

The V gene is TRBV29-1, the J gene TRBJ2-1; D call uncertain. The CDR3 has 13 residues. The V end lost 7 bases, the J end lost 0 bases, and 10 bases lay between the germline ends. Germline V gene sequence: CDR1 SQVTM, CDR2 ANQGSEA. This CDR3 is CSASRSSYNEQFF. The CDR3 region has the DNA TGCAGCGCAAGCAGGAGCTCCTACAATGAGCAGTTCTTC.

With regard to this clone: The same CDR3 can be traced to other DNA sequences in this sample. The chain is built from TRBV4-1 and TRBJ1-1; D not resolved. The CDR3 has 14 amino acids. Germline lookup yields CDR1 MGHRA and CDR2 YSYEKL. V dropped 0 bases and J dropped 1 base, with 6 bases sitting between them. The CDR3 DNA is TGCGCCAGCAGCCAAGAAGCAGCGAACACTGAAGCTTTCTTT. It translates to CASSQEAANTEAFF.

This clone was recorded only once. The CDR3 loop is CASSIVGLAGEQYF. The CDR3 nucleotides read TGTGCCAGTAGTATAGTGGGACTAGCGGGCGAGCAGTACTTC. This chain links TRBV19 with TRBJ2-7; 12 bases agree with TRBD2. The CDR3 has 14 amino acids. V lost 1 base to trimming and J lost 6 bases; unmatched junction nucleotides: 1. Germline CDR1 and CDR2: LNHDA and SQIVND (reference sequence). The full variable domain, in which reference TRBV19 and TRBJ2-7 provide the parts outside the CDR3, is DGGITQSPKYLFRKEGQNVTLSCEQNLNHDAMYWYRQDPGQGLRLIYYSQIVNDFQKGDIAEGYSVSREKKESFPLTVTSAQKNPTAFYLCASSIVGLAGEQYFGPGTRLTVT.